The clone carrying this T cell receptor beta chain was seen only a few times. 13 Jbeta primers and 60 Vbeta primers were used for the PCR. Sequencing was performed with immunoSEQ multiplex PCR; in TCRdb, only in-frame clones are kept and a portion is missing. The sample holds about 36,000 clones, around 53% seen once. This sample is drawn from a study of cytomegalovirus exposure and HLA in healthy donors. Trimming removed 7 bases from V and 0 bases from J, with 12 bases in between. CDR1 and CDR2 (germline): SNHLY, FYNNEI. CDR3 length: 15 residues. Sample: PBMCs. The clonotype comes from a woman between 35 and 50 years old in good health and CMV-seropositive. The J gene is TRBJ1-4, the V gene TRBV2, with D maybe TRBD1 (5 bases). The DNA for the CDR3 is TGTGCCAGCAAGGGGTGGGGTACAACTAATGAAAAACTGTTTTTT. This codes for CASKGWGTTNEKLFF.